A selection of T cell receptor beta chains follows, all from one sample in a study of beta chain features in type 1 diabetes. Clones were read by immunoSEQ multiplex PCR, and TCRdb kept only the in-frame ones, dropping some. The sample has around 330,000 clones, roughly 11% seen once; the top ten hold over 0.015%. Sequenced input: naive CD4+ T cells from blood. All receptors derive from a woman between 25 and 40 years old in good health. The CDR3 runs from the conserved cysteine through the conserved F or W. The D gene is left open where the match is weak. Only some rows state a clone size, as once, few, many or a class for expanded clones.

V,size,D,J,length,DNA,CDR3
TRBV7-9,.,TRBD2,TRBJ2-2,16,TGTGCCAGCAGCTCCGGACTAGCGGCGAACACCGGGGAGCTGTTTTTT,CASSSGLAANTGELFF
TRBV2,few,.,TRBJ1-2,13,TGTGCCAGCAGGGTCGGCGTCGAGGGTGGCTACACCTTC,CASRVGVEGGYTF
TRBV30,few,TRBD1,TRBJ2-1,14,TGTGCCTGGAGTGGGGGACAGGGGGTGGATGAGCAGTTCTTC,CAWSGGQGVDEQFF
TRBV5-1,few,TRBD1,TRBJ1-1,13,TGCGCCAGCAGCTTGACAGGGGACACTGAAGCTTTCTTT,CASSLTGDTEAFF
TRBV6-5,few,.,TRBJ2-7,15,TGTGCCAGCAGTTACCTCATGACCGAGGGCTACGAGCAGTACTTC,CASSYLMTEGYEQYF
TRBV28,.,TRBD1,TRBJ1-1,14,TGTGCCAGCAGCAGAGGACAGGGCTTGACTGAAGCTTTCTTT,CASSRGQGLTEAFF
TRBV7-9,few,.,TRBJ2-7,14,TGTGCCAGCAGCTTAGTCCTGGGGCGGCACGAGCAGTACTTC,CASSLVLGRHEQYF
TRBV6-6,.,.,TRBJ2-7,13,TGTGCCAGCAGTTACAGGCGTCGCGGCGAGCAGTACTTC,CASSYRRRGEQYF
TRBV15,.,.,TRBJ1-5,17,TGTGCCACCAGCAGAGATCTTACAGGGTTGGGCAATCAGCCCCAGCATTTT,CATSRDLTGLGNQPQHF
TRBV29-1,few,.,TRBJ2-2,14,TGCAGCGTTGTCGGGCAGGGGAAGGCCGGGGAGCTGTTTTTT,CSVVGQGKAGELFF
TRBV25-1,few,TRBD2,TRBJ2-7,14,TGTGCCAGCAGGGGGGGGACGGAGACCTACGAGCAGTACTTC,CASRGGTETYEQYF
TRBV9,few,.,TRBJ2-3,13,TGTGCCAGCACCCCCCCACACACAGATACGCAGTATTTT,CASTPPHTDTQYF
TRBV7-2,.,.,TRBJ2-3,14,TGTGCCAGCAGTTCGAGCGGGCACACAGATACGCAGTATTTT,CASSSSGHTDTQYF
TRBV27,few,TRBD1,TRBJ1-5,18,TGTGCCAGCAGTAGACAGGGTATCGTCGAGTCCAGCAATCAGCCCCAGCATTTT,CASSRQGIVESSNQPQHF
TRBV9,.,TRBD2,TRBJ2-5,14,TGTGCCAGCAGCCCTAACCTAGCGGGAGAGACCCAGTACTTC,CASSPNLAGETQYF
TRBV5-1,.,TRBD1,TRBJ2-1,16,TGCGCCAGCAGCTTGAGGCTCCGAGGACAGGGTAATGAGCAGTTCTTC,CASSLRLRGQGNEQFF
TRBV9,few,TRBD1,TRBJ2-1,16,TGTGCCAGCAGCGTAGTAGGACAGGGGAAGGTCTCGGAGCAGTTCTTC,CASSVVGQGKVSEQFF
TRBV9,once,.,TRBJ1-1,13,TGTGCCAGCAGCCCATCGACGACAGGACAGGCTTTCTTT,CASSPSTTGQAFF